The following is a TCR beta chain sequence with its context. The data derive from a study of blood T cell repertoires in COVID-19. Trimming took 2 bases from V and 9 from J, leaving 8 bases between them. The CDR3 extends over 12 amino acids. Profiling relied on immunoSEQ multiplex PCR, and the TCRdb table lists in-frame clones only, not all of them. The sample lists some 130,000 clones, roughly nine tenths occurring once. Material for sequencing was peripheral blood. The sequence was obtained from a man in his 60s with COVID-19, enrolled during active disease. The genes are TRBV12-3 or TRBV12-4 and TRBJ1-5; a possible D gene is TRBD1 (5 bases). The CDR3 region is CASSLSGGPQHF. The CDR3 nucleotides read TGTGCCAGCAGTTTAAGCGGGGGGCCCCAGCATTTT.